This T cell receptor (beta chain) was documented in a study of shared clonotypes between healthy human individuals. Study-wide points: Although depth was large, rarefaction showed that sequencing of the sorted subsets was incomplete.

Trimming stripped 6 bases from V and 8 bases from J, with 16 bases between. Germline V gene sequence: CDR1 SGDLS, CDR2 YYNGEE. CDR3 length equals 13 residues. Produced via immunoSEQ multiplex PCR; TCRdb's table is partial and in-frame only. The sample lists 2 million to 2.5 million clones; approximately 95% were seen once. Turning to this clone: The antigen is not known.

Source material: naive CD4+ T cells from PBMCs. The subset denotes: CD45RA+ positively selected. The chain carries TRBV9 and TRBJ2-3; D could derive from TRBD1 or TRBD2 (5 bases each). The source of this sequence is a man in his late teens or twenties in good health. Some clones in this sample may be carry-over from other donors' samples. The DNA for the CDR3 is TGTGCCAGCAACCAAGGGTGGGGGTCTACGCAGTATTTT. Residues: CASNQGWGSTQYF.